The entry that follows covers one T cell receptor beta chain sequence. Its matching antigen is unknown. A universal primer site was incorporated via template switching, and the cDNA contained unique molecular identifiers. Each CDR3 protein is one row after TCRdb ran MiXCR on the 5' RACE reads. The table includes about 1.7 million distinct CDR3 sequences, under 35% detected once. The data are from a study of identical twins. Whole-study findings and limits: Out-of-frame TCR alpha sharing observed in monozygotic twins exceeded model estimates. There was an excess of low generation probability in the out-of-frame alpha sequences that twins shared.

Healthy Caucasians were all of the donors. The sequencing input was cord blood. The source is a newborn girl in good health.

The CDR3 DNA follows: TGTGCCTGGAGTGTAGAGGACGGACGAAACATTCAGTACTTC. Translated, it gives CAWSVEDGRNIQYF. The V gene is TRBV30, the J gene TRBJ2-4; no definite D call. The V end lost 0 bases, the J end lost 6 bases, and 12 bases lay between the germline ends. In germline, CDR1 is GTSNPN, CDR2 SVGIG (reference sequence). CDR3 length: 14 residues.